This entry features one T cell receptor (beta chain) sequence. The junction departs from the called germline gene at one end, perhaps through a read error. CDR3 size: 14 residues. The sample belongs to a study of T cells after yellow fever vaccination. TCRdb independently ran MiXCR on the 5' RACE reads; one entry per CDR3 protein. The table has roughly 50,000 distinct CDR3 sequences, roughly 7.3% seen once. The gene calls are TRBV23-1 and TRBJ1-5; D may be TRBD1 (6 bases). TRBV23-1 belongs to the ORF category, with a function that is uncertain. Source: CD8+ T cells sorted from PBMCs, taken roughly 14 days after the first yellow fever vaccination. The sequence was collected from a young man who received the YFV17D yellow fever vaccine. This CDR3 is CASCQQGRPEPQHF. For the CDR3, the DNA is TGCGCCAGCTGTCAGCAGGGGCGCCCTGAGCCCCAGCATTTT.